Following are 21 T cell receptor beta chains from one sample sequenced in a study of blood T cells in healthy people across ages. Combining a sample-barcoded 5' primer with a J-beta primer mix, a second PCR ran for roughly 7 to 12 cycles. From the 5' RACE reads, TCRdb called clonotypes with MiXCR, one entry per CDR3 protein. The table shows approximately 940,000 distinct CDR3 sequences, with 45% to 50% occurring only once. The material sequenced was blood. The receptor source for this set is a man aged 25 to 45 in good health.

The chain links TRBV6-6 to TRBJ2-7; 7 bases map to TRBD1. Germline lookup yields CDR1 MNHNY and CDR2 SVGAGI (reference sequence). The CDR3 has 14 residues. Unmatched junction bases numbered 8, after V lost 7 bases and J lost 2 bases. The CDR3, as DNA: TGTGCCAGCACCAGACAGGGTCTCCCCTACGAGCAGTACTTC. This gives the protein CASTRQGLPYEQYF.

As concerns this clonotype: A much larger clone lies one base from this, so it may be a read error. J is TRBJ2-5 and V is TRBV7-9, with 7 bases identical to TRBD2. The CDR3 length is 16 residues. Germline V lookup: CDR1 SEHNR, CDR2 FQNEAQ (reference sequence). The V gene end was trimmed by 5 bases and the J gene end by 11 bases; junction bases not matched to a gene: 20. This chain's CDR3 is CASSINRGEYYTEQYF. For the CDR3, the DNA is TGTGCCAGCAGCATAAACCGGGGGGAATATTACACTGAGCAGTACTTC.

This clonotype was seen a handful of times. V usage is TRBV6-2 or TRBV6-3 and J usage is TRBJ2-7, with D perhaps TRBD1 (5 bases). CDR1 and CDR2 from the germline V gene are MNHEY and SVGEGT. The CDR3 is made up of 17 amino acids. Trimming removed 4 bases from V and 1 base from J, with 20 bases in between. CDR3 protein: CASSSGEGALESYEQYF. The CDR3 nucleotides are TGTGCCAGCAGTTCGGGTGAAGGGGCATTAGAGTCCTACGAGCAGTACTTC.

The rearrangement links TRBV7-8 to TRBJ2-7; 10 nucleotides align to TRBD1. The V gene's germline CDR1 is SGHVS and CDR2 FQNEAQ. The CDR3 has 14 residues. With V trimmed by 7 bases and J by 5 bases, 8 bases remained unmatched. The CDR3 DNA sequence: TGTGCCAGCACCTCCGGGACAGGGGACCACGAGCAGTACTTC. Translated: CASTSGTGDHEQYF.

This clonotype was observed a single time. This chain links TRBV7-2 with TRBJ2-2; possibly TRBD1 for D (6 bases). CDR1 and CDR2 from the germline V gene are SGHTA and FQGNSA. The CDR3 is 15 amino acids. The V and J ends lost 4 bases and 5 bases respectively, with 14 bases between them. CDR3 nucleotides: TGTGCCAGCAGCTCCGGGACAATCAAAACCGGGGAGCTGTTTTTT. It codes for CASSSGTIKTGELFF.

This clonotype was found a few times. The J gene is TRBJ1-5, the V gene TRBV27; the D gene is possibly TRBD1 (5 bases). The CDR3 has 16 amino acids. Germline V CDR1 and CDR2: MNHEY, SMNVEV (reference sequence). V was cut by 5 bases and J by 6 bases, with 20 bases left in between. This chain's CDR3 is CASSPRDGSRGQPQHF. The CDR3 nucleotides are TGTGCCAGCAGTCCCCGGGACGGCTCAAGAGGTCAGCCCCAGCATTTT.

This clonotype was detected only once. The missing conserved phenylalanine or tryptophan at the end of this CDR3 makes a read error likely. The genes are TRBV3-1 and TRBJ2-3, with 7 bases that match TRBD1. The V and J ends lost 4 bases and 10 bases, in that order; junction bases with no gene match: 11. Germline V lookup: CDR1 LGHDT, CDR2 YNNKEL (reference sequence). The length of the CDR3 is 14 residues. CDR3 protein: CASSPKLGTVAQYV. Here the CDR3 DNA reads TGTGCCAGCAGCCCCAAACTGGGGACAGTGGCGCAGTATGTT.

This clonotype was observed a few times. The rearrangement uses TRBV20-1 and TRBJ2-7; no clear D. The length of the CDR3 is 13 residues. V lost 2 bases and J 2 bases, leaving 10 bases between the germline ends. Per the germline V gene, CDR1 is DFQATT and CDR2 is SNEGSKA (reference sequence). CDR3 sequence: CSARQTGTYEQYF. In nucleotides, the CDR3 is TGCAGTGCTAGACAGACCGGAACCTACGAGCAGTACTTC.

The CDR3 DNA reads as TGCGCCAGCAGCCAAGATCTTACGGCATCCTCCTACGAGCAGTACTTC. This encodes CASSQDLTASSYEQYF. The chain links TRBV4-1 to TRBJ2-7; D gene ambiguous. CDR1 is MGHRA, CDR2 YSYEKL, per germline. V lost 0 bases and J lost 0, with 12 bases in between. The CDR3 is 16 residues long.

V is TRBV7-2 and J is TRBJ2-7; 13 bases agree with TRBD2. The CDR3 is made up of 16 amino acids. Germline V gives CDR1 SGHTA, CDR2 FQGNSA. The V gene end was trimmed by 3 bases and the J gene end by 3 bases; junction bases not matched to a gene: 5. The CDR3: CASSFQTSGGLYEQYF. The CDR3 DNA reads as TGTGCCAGCAGCTTCCAGACTAGCGGGGGGCTCTACGAGCAGTACTTC.

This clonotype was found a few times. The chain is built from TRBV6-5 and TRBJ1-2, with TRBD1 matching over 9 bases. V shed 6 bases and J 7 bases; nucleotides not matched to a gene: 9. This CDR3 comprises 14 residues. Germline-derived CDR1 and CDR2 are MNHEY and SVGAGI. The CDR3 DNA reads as TGTGCCAGCAGGTCAATCGGGACAGGGTCTGGCTACACCTTC. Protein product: CASRSIGTGSGYTF.

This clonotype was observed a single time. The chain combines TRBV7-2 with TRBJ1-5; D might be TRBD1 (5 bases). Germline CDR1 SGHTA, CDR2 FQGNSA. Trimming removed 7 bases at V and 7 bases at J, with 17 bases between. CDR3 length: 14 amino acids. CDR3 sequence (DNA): TGTGCCAGCACCCCGGGACCGTCCGAGCAGCCCCAGCATTTT. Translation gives CASTPGPSEQPQHF.

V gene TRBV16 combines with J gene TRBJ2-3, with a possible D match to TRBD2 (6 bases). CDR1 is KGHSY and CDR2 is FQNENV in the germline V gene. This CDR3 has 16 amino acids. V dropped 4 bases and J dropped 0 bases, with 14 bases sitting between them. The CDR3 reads CASSPLEGLSTDTQYF. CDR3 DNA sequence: TGTGCCAGCAGCCCGCTGGAGGGGCTTAGCACAGATACGCAGTATTTT.

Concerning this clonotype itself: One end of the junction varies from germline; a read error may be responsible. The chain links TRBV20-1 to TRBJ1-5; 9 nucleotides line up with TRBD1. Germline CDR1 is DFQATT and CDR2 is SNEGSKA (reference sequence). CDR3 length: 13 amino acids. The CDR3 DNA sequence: TGCAGTGCAGATACAGGGGGCAAACAGCCCCAGCATTTT. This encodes CSADTGGKQPQHF.

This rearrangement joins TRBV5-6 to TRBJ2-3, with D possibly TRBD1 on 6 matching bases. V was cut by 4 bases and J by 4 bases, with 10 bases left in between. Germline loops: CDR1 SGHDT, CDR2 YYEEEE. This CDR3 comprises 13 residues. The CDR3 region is CASSPGHPDTQYF. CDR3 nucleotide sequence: TGTGCCAGCAGCCCGGGACATCCAGATACGCAGTATTTT.

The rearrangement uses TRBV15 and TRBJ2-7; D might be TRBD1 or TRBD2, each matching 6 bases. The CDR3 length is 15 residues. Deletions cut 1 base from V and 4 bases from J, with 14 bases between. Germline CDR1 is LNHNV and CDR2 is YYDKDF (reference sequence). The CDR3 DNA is TGTGCCACCAGCAGAGTTCGGCAGGGGACTTACGAGCAGTACTTC. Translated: CATSRVRQGTYEQYF.

The CDR3 reads CASTSDWGRDEQFF. The CDR3, as DNA: TGTGCCAGCACCTCGGACTGGGGTAGGGATGAGCAGTTCTTC. The genes are TRBV7-2 and TRBJ2-1, with D possibly matching TRBD2 (5 bases). V was cut by 7 bases and J by 8 bases, with 18 bases left in between. CDR3 length: 14 amino acids. The V gene's germline CDR1 is SGHTA and CDR2 FQGNSA.

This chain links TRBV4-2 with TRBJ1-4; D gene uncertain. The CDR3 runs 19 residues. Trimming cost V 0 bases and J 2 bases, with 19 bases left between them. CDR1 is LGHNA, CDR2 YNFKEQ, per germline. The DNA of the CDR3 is TGTGCCAGCAGCCAAGATTATCAGCTCAACCTCGGCACTAATGAAAAACTGTTTTTT. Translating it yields CASSQDYQLNLGTNEKLFF.

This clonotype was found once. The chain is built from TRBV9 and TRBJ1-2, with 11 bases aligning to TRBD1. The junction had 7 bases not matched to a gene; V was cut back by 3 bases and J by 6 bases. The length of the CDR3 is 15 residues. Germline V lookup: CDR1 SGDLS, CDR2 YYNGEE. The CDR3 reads CASSERTGGGNGYTF. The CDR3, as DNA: TGTGCCAGCAGCGAGCGGACAGGGGGCGGGAATGGCTACACCTTC.

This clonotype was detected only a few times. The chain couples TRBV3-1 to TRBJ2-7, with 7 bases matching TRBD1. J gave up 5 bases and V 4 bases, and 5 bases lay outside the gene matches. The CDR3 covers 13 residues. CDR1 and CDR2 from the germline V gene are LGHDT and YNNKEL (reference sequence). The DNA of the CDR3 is TGTGCCAGCAGCCCTAGGACAGGAAACGAGCAGTACTTC. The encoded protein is CASSPRTGNEQYF.

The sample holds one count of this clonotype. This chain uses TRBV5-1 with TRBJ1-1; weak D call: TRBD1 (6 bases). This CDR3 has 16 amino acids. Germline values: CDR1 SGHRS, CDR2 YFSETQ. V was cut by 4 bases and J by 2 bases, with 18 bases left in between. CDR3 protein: CASSTILTGVNTEAFF. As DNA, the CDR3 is TGCGCCAGCAGCACGATCCTGACAGGAGTAAACACTGAAGCTTTCTTT.